The 4 T cell receptor beta chains listed next were all sequenced from one sample in a study of T-cell memory formation after mild COVID-19. TCRdb re-called the 5' RACE reads through MiXCR, storing one row per CDR3 protein. The sample records about 350,000 distinct CDR3 sequences, 13% to 15% being singletons. The sequencing input was PBMCs or a T cell subset sorted from them (not recorded which). These receptors came from a man in his late teens or twenties who had mild COVID-19 (a few samples of this study predate the infection). Cell type and time point are not known.

The table lists this clonotype with many counts. In DNA, the CDR3 is TGCGCCAGCAGCCTCCGATTGAACACTGAAGCTTTCTTT. Translation gives CASSLRLNTEAFF. V gene TRBV5-1 combines with J gene TRBJ1-1; no definite D call. This CDR3 region has 13 residues. Trimming pared 4 bases from V and 0 bases from J, leaving 7 bases between. Germline assignment: CDR1 SGHRS and CDR2 YFSETQ.

The chain links TRBV20-1 to TRBJ2-3, with 8 bases aligning to TRBD2. The CDR3 has 11 residues. Germline V gives CDR1 DFQATT, CDR2 SNEGSKA (reference sequence). The CDR3 reads CRAGDTDTQYF. The CDR3 DNA reads TGCCGAGCGGGGGACACAGATACGCAGTATTTT.

This chain links TRBV28 with TRBJ2-5; D gene unclear. The germline V gene has CDR1 MDHEN and CDR2 SYDVKM. CDR3 length: 12 residues. Trimming took 11 bases from V and 2 from J, leaving 12 bases between them. CDR3 sequence reads: CALGRRQETQYF. For the CDR3, the DNA is TGTGCCCTCGGACGGCGTCAAGAGACCCAGTACTTC.

This clonotype was found a few times. The chain joins TRBV28 to TRBJ2-5, with D maybe TRBD2 (5 bases). Germline CDR1 MDHEN, CDR2 SYDVKM. This CDR3 has 15 amino acids. Trimming took 6 bases from V and 0 from J, leaving 14 bases between them. The DNA of the CDR3 is TGTGCCAGCAGCCTAACTAGTTTAGACCAAGAGACCCAGTACTTC. Translation gives CASSLTSLDQETQYF.